The 22 T cell receptor beta chains reported below all come from one sample, sequenced in a study of blood T cell repertoires in COVID-19. Using immunoSEQ multiplex PCR, the repertoire was profiled, and TCRdb retains in-frame clones only, with some absent. The sample consists of approximately 200,000 clones, 80% to 85% of them appearing once. The sequencing input was peripheral blood. The receptors come from a woman aged 55-70 years who had recovered from COVID-19.

The table lists this clone with a count of one. This chain connects TRBV9 to TRBJ2-3, with D tentatively TRBD2 (7 bases). Germline loops: CDR1 SGDLS, CDR2 YYNGEE. There are 15 residues in the CDR3. With 0 bases removed from V and 4 bases from J, the gap between germline ends came to 12 bases. The CDR3 loop is CASSVGSGGPDTQYF. In nucleotides, the CDR3 is TGTGCCAGCAGCGTAGGGTCGGGGGGCCCAGATACGCAGTATTTT.

J is TRBJ2-2 and V is TRBV4-2, with 8 positions matching TRBD2. Germline loops: CDR1 LGHNA, CDR2 YNFKEQ. After removal of 1 base from V and 3 bases from J, the junction contained 7 bases not matched to a gene. This CDR3 has 17 residues. The CDR3 coding sequence is TGTGCCAGCAGCCAAGCAAGCGGGGGAGAATACACCGGGGAGCTGTTTTTT. Its protein product is CASSQASGGEYTGELFF.

The rearrangement uses TRBV7-9 and TRBJ1-2; possibly TRBD1 for D (6 bases). CDR1 and CDR2 from the germline V gene are SEHNR and FQNEAQ (reference sequence). The CDR3 consists of 14 residues. Trimming cost V 5 bases and J 6 bases, with 16 bases left between them. In DNA, the CDR3 is TGTGCCAGCAGCGACGCAGGGGATTGGCATGGCTACACCTTC. Residues: CASSDAGDWHGYTF.

This clone has a handful of counts. The chain carries TRBV2 and TRBJ1-2; D gene unclear. Germline CDR1 reads SNHLY; CDR2 reads FYNNEI. Trimming stripped 5 bases from V and 7 bases from J, with 20 bases between. The CDR3 sequence is 15 residues long. The CDR3 sequence is CASSFERVELGGYTF. CDR3 in DNA: TGTGCCAGCAGTTTTGAACGGGTTGAGTTGGGTGGCTACACCTTC.

The chain combines TRBV6-5 with TRBJ1-2; no clear D. CDR3 length: 15 residues. Looked up from germline, CDR1 is MNHEY and CDR2 is SVGAGI. The germline V and J ends were trimmed by 0 bases and 1 base, with 9 bases remaining between them. CDR3 amino acids: CASSYSRRLNYGYTF. DNA of the CDR3: TGTGCCAGCAGTTACTCTCGGAGACTTAACTATGGCTACACCTTC.

This clone was counted only a few times. The identical CDR3 is also encoded by other nucleotide sequences in the sample. The chain links TRBV7-3 to TRBJ1-1; D unresolved. This CDR3 is 13 amino acids long. Germline-derived CDR1 and CDR2 are SGHTA and FQGTGA. V lost 0 bases and J lost 5, with 7 bases in between. CDR3 bases: TGTGCCAGCAGCTTAACACCAACAACTGAAGCTTTCTTT. It yields the protein CASSLTPTTEAFF. The entire variable domain, with the rest obtained from reference TRBV7-3 and TRBJ1-1, is as follows: GAGVSQTPSNKVTEKGKYVELRCDPISGHTALYWYRQSLGQGPEFLIYFQGTGAADDSGLPNDRFFAVRPEGSVSTLKIQRTERGDSAVYLCASSLTPTTEAFFGQGTRLTVV.

CDR3: CASHRDRGLGDYGYTF. As DNA, the CDR3 is TGTGCCAGTCACCGGGACAGGGGTTTAGGGGACTATGGCTACACCTTC. The chain uses TRBV19 and TRBJ1-2, with 10 bases aligning to TRBD1. V was clipped by 8 bases and J by 3 bases; unmatched bases: 12. This CDR3 comprises 16 residues. The V gene's germline CDR1 is LNHDA and CDR2 SQIVND (reference sequence).

The chain combines TRBV6-5 with TRBJ2-1; D perhaps matches TRBD1 (6 bases). Germline V gene sequence: CDR1 MNHEY, CDR2 SVGAGI. Trimming removed 6 bases from V and 12 bases from J, with 18 bases in between. CDR3 length: 13 amino acids. DNA for the CDR3: TGTGCCAGCAGCCAAGGTGGGGGCTTTGGGCAGTTCTTC. Amino acids: CASSQGGGFGQFF.

The V and J genes are TRBV3-1 (or the pseudogene TRBV3-2) and TRBJ2-1; the match to TRBD2 covers 15 bases. V shed 5 bases, J shed 9 bases, and the junction held 8 bases outside the gene matches. The germline gives CDR1 LGHDT, CDR2 YNNKEL (reference sequence). The CDR3 spans 16 residues. In DNA, the CDR3 is TGTGCCAGCAGCATCTTGGGACTAGCGGGGGGTGGTGAGCAGTTCTTC. Protein sequence: CASSILGLAGGGEQFF.

The V call is TRBV7-9, the J call TRBJ1-1; D is undetermined. This CDR3 comprises 14 residues. CDR1 is SEHNR, CDR2 FQNEAQ, per germline (reference sequence). V was clipped by 1 base and J by 1 base, with 7 bases between them. The CDR3 is CASSLGHQNTEAFF. CDR3 sequence (DNA): TGTGCCAGCAGCTTAGGACACCAGAACACTGAAGCTTTCTTT.

The CDR3 DNA is TGTGCCAGTTCCGAGGGGGAGTACACCGGGGAGCTGTTTTTT. Translation: CASSEGEYTGELFF. The J gene is TRBJ2-2, the V gene TRBV7-8, with D maybe TRBD1 (6 bases). Trimming removed 9 bases at V and 3 bases at J, with 14 bases between. The germline V gene has CDR1 SGHVS and CDR2 FQNEAQ. The CDR3 totals 14 residues.

This chain connects TRBV7-9 to TRBJ2-2; 8 nucleotides match TRBD1. CDR3 length equals 14 residues. Per the germline V gene, CDR1 is SEHNR and CDR2 is FQNEAQ (reference sequence). Germline trimming cut 5 bases from V and 3 bases from J; bases unmatched to any gene: 2. CDR3: CASSKTGDTGELFF. The CDR3 DNA is TGTGCCAGCAGCAAGACAGGGGACACCGGGGAGCTGTTTTTT.

V usage is TRBV4-3 and J usage is TRBJ1-4; TRBD1 aligns across 7 bases. Trimming at V came to 2 bases and at J to 6 bases, leaving 6 bases not matched to a gene. The CDR3 has 15 amino acids. Germline CDR1 and CDR2: LGHNA and YSLEER. The CDR3 DNA is TGCGCCAGCAGCCAAAACAGGGGTTGGGATGAAAAACTGTTTTTT. Translated, it gives CASSQNRGWDEKLFF.

The chain combines TRBV11-1 with TRBJ1-1; D gene unclear. CDR3 length: 12 residues. Looked up from germline, CDR1 is SGHAT and CDR2 is FQDESV (reference sequence). V was clipped by 1 base and J by 6 bases, with 6 bases between them. The CDR3 DNA sequence: TGTGCCAGCAGCTTAGACAATGCTGAAGCTTTCTTT. Its protein is CASSLDNAEAFF. Combining the CDR3 with reference TRBV11-1 and TRBJ1-1 gives the whole variable domain EAEVAQSPRYKITEKSQAVAFWCDPISGHATLYWYRQILGQGPELLVQFQDESVVDDSQLPKDRFSAERLKGVDSTLKIQPAELGDSAMYLCASSLDNAEAFFGQGTRLTVV.

The V and J genes are TRBV10-3 and TRBJ2-1, with 8 bases that match TRBD2. Per the germline V gene, CDR1 is ENHRY and CDR2 is SYGVKD. This CDR3 is 14 amino acids long. J gave up 8 bases and V 2 bases, and 5 bases lay outside the gene matches. CDR3 sequence: CAISEQTGGDEQFF. For the CDR3, the DNA is TGTGCCATCAGTGAGCAAACGGGAGGGGATGAGCAGTTCTTC.

The rearrangement joins TRBV6-5 to TRBJ2-7; 10 positions agree with TRBD2. J gave up 7 bases and V 5 bases, and 11 bases lay outside the gene matches. This CDR3 is built from 15 residues. Per germline, CDR1 MNHEY and CDR2 SVGAGI. The CDR3 nucleotides read TGTGCCAGCAGTCCCCGAAGCGGGGGGGCCCGGGAGCAGTACTTC. Translated, it gives CASSPRSGGAREQYF.

A few counts support this clone. The chain combines TRBV2 with TRBJ2-7; 8 bases are shared with TRBD1. CDR3 length equals 13 residues. The germline V gene has CDR1 SNHLY and CDR2 FYNNEI. V shed 6 bases, J shed 5 bases, and the junction held 6 bases outside the gene matches. The DNA of the CDR3 is TGTGCCAGCAGCAGACAGGGGATAGACGAGCAGTACTTC. Amino acids: CASSRQGIDEQYF.

This clone was seen a few times. This rearrangement joins TRBV9 to TRBJ2-5; 7 nucleotides align to TRBD2. The ends lost 0 bases at V and 2 bases at J; junction bases unmatched: 7. This CDR3 is 16 amino acids long. The germline CDR1 and CDR2 sequences are SGDLS and YYNGEE. Here the CDR3 DNA reads TGTGCCAGCAGCGTAGGCGCAGGACTAGGACAAGAGACCCAGTACTTC. Its protein is CASSVGAGLGQETQYF.

This clone turned up a few times. In the same sample, other DNA sequences code for this CDR3. This chain connects TRBV9 to TRBJ1-3, with TRBD1 as a possible D gene (6 bases). The CDR3 loop spans 14 amino acids. In germline, CDR1 is SGDLS, CDR2 YYNGEE. The V end lost 2 bases, the J end lost 2 bases, and 8 bases lay between the germline ends. The CDR3 reads CASSVTGTGNTIYF. For the CDR3, the DNA is TGTGCCAGCAGCGTTACAGGGACTGGAAACACCATATATTTT.

The sample holds one count of this clone. This CDR3 reads CASSRAGTGLEAFF. DNA for the CDR3: TGCGCCAGCAGCCGAGCCGGGACAGGGCTCGAAGCTTTCTTT. This sequence joins TRBV4-1 and TRBJ1-1; 9 bases line up with TRBD1. J gave up 8 bases and V 4 bases, and 8 bases lay outside the gene matches. The CDR3 extends over 14 amino acids. In germline, CDR1 is MGHRA, CDR2 YSYEKL.

This clone has a single count. At the DNA level, this CDR3 is encoded by other sequences in the same sample as well. The CDR3 is CASSLGDSNYGYTF. CDR3 nucleotide sequence: TGCGCCAGCAGCCTTGGGGACAGTAACTATGGCTACACCTTC. The chain employs TRBV5-1 and TRBJ1-2; 7 bases match TRBD1. The trim removed 4 bases at V and 1 base at J, leaving 4 bases unmatched. CDR1 and CDR2 from the germline V gene are SGHRS and YFSETQ. This CDR3 is 14 amino acids long.

CDR3 in amino acids: CASSVSGRREKLFF. For the CDR3, the DNA is TGTGCCAGCAGTGTCAGCGGACGACGTGAAAAACTGTTTTTT. This sequence joins TRBV2 and TRBJ1-4; D is unresolved. Between the trimmed V and J ends, which lost 4 bases and 7 bases, there was a span of 13 bases. CDR3 size: 14 residues. The V gene's germline CDR1 is SNHLY and CDR2 FYNNEI. The variable domain in full, completed from reference TRBV2 and TRBJ1-4, reads EPEVTQTPSHQVTQMGQEVILRCVPISNHLYFYWYRQILGQKVEFLVSFYNNEISEKSEIFDDQFSVERPDGSNFTLKIRSTKLEDSAMYFCASSVSGRREKLFFGSGTQLSVL.